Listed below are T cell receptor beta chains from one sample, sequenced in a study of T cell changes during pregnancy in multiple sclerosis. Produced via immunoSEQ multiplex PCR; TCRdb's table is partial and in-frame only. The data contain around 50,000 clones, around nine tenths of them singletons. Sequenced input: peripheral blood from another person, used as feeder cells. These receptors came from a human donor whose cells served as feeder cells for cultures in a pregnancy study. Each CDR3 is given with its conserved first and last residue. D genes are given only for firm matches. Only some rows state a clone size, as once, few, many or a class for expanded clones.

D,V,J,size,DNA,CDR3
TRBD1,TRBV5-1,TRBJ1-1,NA,TGCGCCAGCAGCTTGTCTATCCCGACAGGGGGCACTGAAGCTTTCTTT,CASSLSIPTGGTEAFF
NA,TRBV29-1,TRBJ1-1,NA,TGCAGCGTCCTTAACACTGAAGCTTTCTTT,CSVLNTEAFF
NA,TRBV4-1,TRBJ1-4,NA,TGCGCCAGCAGCCAAGATCTAAGTGAACTGTTTTTT,CASSQDLSELFF
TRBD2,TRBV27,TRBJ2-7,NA,TGTGCCAGCAGTTCGGGACTAGCGGAACTCTCCTACGAGCAGTACTTC,CASSSGLAELSYEQYF
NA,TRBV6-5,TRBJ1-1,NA,TGTGCCAGCAGTTACGGTGAGCAAGCTTTCTTT,CASSYGEQAFF
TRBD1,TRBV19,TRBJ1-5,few,TGTGCCAGTAGTACCCTGGGACAGGGTGAGGGTCAGCCCCAGCATTTT,CASSTLGQGEGQPQHF
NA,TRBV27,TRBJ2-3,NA,TGTGCCAGCAGCGCTATCCGGGACGCCCGCTCGGATACGCAGTATTTT,CASSAIRDARSDTQYF
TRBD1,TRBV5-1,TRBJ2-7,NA,TGCGCCAGCAGCTGGGATGGGACCGGACAGGAACGGTTATCCCACGAGCAGTACTTC,CASSWDGTGQERLSHEQYF
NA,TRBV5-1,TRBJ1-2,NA,TGCGCCAGCAGCCCCCGACCGGCCGGCGGCTACACCTTC,CASSPRPAGGYTF
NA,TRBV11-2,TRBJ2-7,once,TGTGCCAGCAGCTTAGAGAGTGACATTTTTAGCCTCTCCTACGAGCAGTACTTC,CASSLESDIFSLSYEQYF
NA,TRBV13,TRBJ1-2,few,TGTGCCAGCCTGGGGGGCTACACCTTC,CASLGGYTF
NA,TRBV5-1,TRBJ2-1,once,TGCGCCAGCAGCTTGGAAGGGACCTACAATGAGCAGTTCTTC,CASSLEGTYNEQFF
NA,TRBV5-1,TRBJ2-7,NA,TGCGCCAGCAGCAGGTCCACGTTGTACGAGCAGTACTTC,CASSRSTLYEQYF
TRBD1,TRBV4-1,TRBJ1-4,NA,TGCGCCAGCAGCCGACGACAGGGTTTAGATGAAAAACTGTTTTTT,CASSRRQGLDEKLFF
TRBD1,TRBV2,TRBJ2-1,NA,TGTGCCGGTACCGGACAGGGGGTAAATGAGCAGTTCTTC,CAGTGQGVNEQFF
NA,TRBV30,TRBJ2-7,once,TGTGCCTGGAGACGAAGCTACGAGCAGTACTTC,CAWRRSYEQYF
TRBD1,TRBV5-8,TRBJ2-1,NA,TGTGCCAGCAGCGCTACCGGGACAGCCAACAATGAGCAGTTCTTC,CASSATGTANNEQFF
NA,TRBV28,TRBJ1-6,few,TGTGCCAGCAGTTTATTTCGGGACAATAATTCACCCCTCCACTTT,CASSLFRDNNSPLHF
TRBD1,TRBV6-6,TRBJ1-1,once,TGTGCCAGCAGCTTAGACAGGGCTGCTTTCTTT,CASSLDRAAFF
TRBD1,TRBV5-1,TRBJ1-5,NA,TGCGCCAGCAGCCCACAGGGGGATAGCAATCAGCCCCAGCATTTT,CASSPQGDSNQPQHF
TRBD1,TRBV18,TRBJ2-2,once,TGTGCCAGCTCACACGGGACAGAAGACACCGGGGAGCTGTTTTTT,CASSHGTEDTGELFF
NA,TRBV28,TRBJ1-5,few,TGTGCCAGCAGTTTATTCGTGGGTCAGCCCCAGCATTTT,CASSLFVGQPQHF
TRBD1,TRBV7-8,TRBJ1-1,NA,TGTGCCAGCAGCCCCAAACAGGGGATGGGGACTGAAGCTTTCTTT,CASSPKQGMGTEAFF
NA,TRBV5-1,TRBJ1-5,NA,TGCGCCAGCAGCTTGGCGGGTTTTAATCAGCCCCAGCATTTT,CASSLAGFNQPQHF